The T cell receptor (beta chain) described here comes from a study of response to subunit inactivated influenza vaccine. Germline values: CDR1 KGHSH, CDR2 LQKENI. V lost 1 base and J 1 base, leaving 7 bases between the germline ends. The CDR3 has 14 residues. This clonotype was counted many times. Antigen specificity is unknown. TCRdb recomputed calls from the RT-PCR reads with MiXCR, one row per CDR3 protein. In the table there are over 750,000 distinct CDR3 sequences, over 20% of which are singletons. Study-level findings and limits: Every seasonal influenza vaccination brings in few new T cells, the authors suggested.

The TCR was taken from a man aged 50-59 years who received an inactivated influenza vaccine. V gene TRBV18 combines with J gene TRBJ1-1; TRBD1 might be the D (5 bases). The sequences come from PBMCs from blood, collected 4 to 6 days after vaccination. CDR3 sequence reads: CASSPRGTNTEAFF. Written as DNA, the CDR3 is TGTGCCAGCTCACCACGAGGGACGAACACTGAAGCTTTCTTT.